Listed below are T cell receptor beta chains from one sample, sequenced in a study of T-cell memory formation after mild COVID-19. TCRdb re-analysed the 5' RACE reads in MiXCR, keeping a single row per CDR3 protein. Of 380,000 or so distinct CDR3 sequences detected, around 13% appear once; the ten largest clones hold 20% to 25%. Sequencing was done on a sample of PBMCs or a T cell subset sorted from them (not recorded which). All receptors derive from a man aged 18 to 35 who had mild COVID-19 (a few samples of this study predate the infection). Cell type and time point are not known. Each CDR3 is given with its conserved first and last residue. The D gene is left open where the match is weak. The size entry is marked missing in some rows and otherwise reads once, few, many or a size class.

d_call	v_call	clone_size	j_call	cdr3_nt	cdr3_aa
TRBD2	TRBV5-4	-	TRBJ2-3	TGTGCCAGCAGCTTCGCGGGGGGGCCTGTCGATACGCAGTATTTT	CASSFAGGPVDTQYF
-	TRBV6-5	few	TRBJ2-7	TGTGCCAGCAGCCGCGCAATGGCGTCCTACGAGCAGTACTTC	CASSRAMASYEQYF
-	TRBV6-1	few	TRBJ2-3	TGTGCCAGCAGTGATATAGCTTCGACAGATACGCAGTATTTT	CASSDIASTDTQYF
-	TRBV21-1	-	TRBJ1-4	TGTGCCAGCAGCAAATTTAGGGGCAGTAATATTAAATCAACTAATGAAAAACTGTTTTTT	CASSKFRGSNIKSTNEKLFF
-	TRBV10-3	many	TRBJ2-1	TGTGCCATCGGAGCAGGGGTAATGGACAATGAGCAGTTCTTC	CAIGAGVMDNEQFF
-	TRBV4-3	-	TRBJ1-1	TGCGCCAGCAGCCAAGATCGTACAGGGACCAACACTGAAGCTTTCTTT	CASSQDRTGTNTEAFF
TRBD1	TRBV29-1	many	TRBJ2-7	TGCAGCGTTCTAGGACAGGGCACCTACGAGCAGTACTTC	CSVLGQGTYEQYF
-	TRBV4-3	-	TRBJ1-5	TGCGCCAGCAGCCAAACTCCGGGTGGCAATCAGCCCCAGCATTTT	CASSQTPGGNQPQHF
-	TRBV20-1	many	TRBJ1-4	TGCAGTGCTAGAGGGTGGGGGTCCGATGAAAAACTGTTTTTT	CSARGWGSDEKLFF
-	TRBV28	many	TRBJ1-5	TGTGCCAGCAGTTCGGCTGGTACAGGAGACTATCAGCCCCAGCATTTT	CASSSAGTGDYQPQHF
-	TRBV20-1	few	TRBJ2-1	TGCAGTGCGGACCTTAGCTCCTACAATGAGCAGTTCTTC	CSADLSSYNEQFF
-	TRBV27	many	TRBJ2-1	TGTGCCAGCACCGATACAAGAGCTATCGGGCAGTTCTTC	CASTDTRAIGQFF
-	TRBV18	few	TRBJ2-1	TGTGCCAGCTCATCACCCTCGGGGACCCGCTCCTACAATGAGCAGTTCTTC	CASSSPSGTRSYNEQFF
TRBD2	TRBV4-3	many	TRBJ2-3	TGCGCCAGCAGCCCGGGACTAGCGGGGGGGAGAGCAGATACGCAGTATTTT	CASSPGLAGGRADTQYF
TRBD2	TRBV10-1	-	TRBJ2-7	TGCGCCAGCAGTGGGATGGGAGGGAAGGGAACCGAGCAGTACTTC	CASSGMGGKGTEQYF
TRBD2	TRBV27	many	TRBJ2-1	TGTGCCAGCAGACGACGACCTAGCGGGGGATCGTTTGAGCAGTTCTTC	CASRRRPSGGSFEQFF
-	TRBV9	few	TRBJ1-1	TGTGCCAGCAGCATAGGGGCGGGTGGGGACACTGAAGCTTTCTTT	CASSIGAGGDTEAFF
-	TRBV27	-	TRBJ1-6	TGTGCCAGCAGTTTTTGGGACCCGATCGCCCTCCACTTT	CASSFWDPIALHF
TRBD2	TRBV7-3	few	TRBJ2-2	TGTGCCAGCAGCTACACCTTACCGGGACTAGCGGGGGACACCGGGGAGCTGTTTTTT	CASSYTLPGLAGDTGELFF
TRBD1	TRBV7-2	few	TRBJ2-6	TGTGCCAGCAGCCCAGGCTTGGGACAGGGGGCAGCTGGGGCCAACGTCCTGACTTTC	CASSPGLGQGAAGANVLTF
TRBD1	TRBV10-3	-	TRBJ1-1	TGTGCCATCAGAGGGACAGACAACACTGAAGCTTTCTTT	CAIRGTDNTEAFF
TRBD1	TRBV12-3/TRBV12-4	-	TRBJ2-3	TGTGCCAGCAGTCCTCAGGGACAGGAGTTATACACGCAGTATTTT	CASSPQGQELYTQYF
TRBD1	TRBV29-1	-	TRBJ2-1	TGCAGCGTTGACGGGGGACAGGGGAGGTTCTTC	CSVDGGQGRFF
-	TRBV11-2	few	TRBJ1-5	TGTGCCAGCAGCTTAGGTTACGGGCAGCCCCAGCATTTT	CASSLGYGQPQHF
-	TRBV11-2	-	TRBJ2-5	TGTGCCAGCAGCGTAGGGGGGATGTCCATGGAAAACTTC	CASSVGGMSMENF
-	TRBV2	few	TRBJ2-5	TGTGCCAGCAGCTCCCCCCTAGGTAGCGAGACCCAGTACTTC	CASSSPLGSETQYF
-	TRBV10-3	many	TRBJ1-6	TGTGCCATCAGCCAGGGTAACTACAATTCACCCCTCCACTTT	CAISQGNYNSPLHF
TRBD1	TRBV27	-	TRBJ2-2	TGTGCCAGCAGTTTCTGGGGACAGGGGGGAACCGGGGAGCTGTTTTTT	CASSFWGQGGTGELFF
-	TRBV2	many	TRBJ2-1	TGTGCCAGCCACGGAGATGGCGATGAGCAGTTCTTC	CASHGDGDEQFF
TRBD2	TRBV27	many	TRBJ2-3	TGTGCCAGCAGTTTAAATCCAGCGGGGGGGCCAAATACGCAGTATTTT	CASSLNPAGGPNTQYF
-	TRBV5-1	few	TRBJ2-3	TGCGCCAGCAGCCGGGATGGGTATACGCAGTATTTT	CASSRDGYTQYF
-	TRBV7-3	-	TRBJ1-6	TGTGCCAGCAGCTTAACGCCCCAGGCAGGACCAAATTCACCCCTCCACTTT	CASSLTPQAGPNSPLHF
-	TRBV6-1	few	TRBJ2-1	TGTGCCAGCAGTGTCGGGTGGGGGGGCCCCAATGAGCAGTTCTTC	CASSVGWGGPNEQFF
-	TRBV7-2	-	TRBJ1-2	TGTGCCAGCAGCTTAGCTTCCGGGGGAGCTAACTATGGCTACACCTTC	CASSLASGGANYGYTF
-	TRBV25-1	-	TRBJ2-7	TGTGCCAGCGCCGACTCATACGAGCAGTACTTC	CASADSYEQYF
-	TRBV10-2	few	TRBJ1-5	TGCGCCAGCAGTGAGGCCAGCTATCAGCCCCAGCATTTT	CASSEASYQPQHF
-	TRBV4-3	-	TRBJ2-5	TGCGCCAGCAGCCAAACAGGTTACCAAGAGACCCAGTACTTC	CASSQTGYQETQYF
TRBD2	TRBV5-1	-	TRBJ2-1	TGCGCCAGCAGCTTATTTGCGGGGGGGCAGAATGAGCAGTTCTTC	CASSLFAGGQNEQFF
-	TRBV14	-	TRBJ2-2	TGTGCCAGCAGCCCGACCGTGGGCCCCGTACTAGCCACCGGGGAGCTGTTTTTT	CASSPTVGPVLATGELFF
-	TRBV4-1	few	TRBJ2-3	TGCGCCAGCAGCCAAGATTCGGAAGATACGCAGTATTTT	CASSQDSEDTQYF
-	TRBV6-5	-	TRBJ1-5	TGTGCCAGCAGTTCGCCCGGGGGCTTGACCCAGCATTTT	CASSSPGGLTQHF
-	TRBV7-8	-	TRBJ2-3	TGTGCCAGCAGCTTGGACCCGAGTGTAGATACGCAGTATTTT	CASSLDPSVDTQYF
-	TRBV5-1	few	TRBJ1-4	TGCGCCAGCAGCCCGACAGTTGACAGTGTCCACGAAAAACTGTTTTTT	CASSPTVDSVHEKLFF
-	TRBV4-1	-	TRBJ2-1	TGCGCCAGCAGCCAAGTGGGAGGTGGTATCCACAATGAGCAGTTCTTC	CASSQVGGGIHNEQFF